This TCR beta chain was sequenced during a study of shared clonotypes between healthy human individuals. General study results and limits: In contrast to clonotypes shared by all four donors, non-shared clonotypes had lower generation probabilities.

The protocol was immunoSEQ multiplex PCR, while the TCRdb copy is restricted to in-frame clones and leaves out a portion. The data contain 700,000 or so clones, roughly 70% of them seen just once; the ten biggest clones take up 1.8%. About this clone itself: Its antigen is not identified.

The CDR3 sequence is 16 residues long. V trimming: 4 bases; J trimming: 4 bases; junction bases outside the gene matches: 4. The germline V gene encodes CDR1 SGHDN and CDR2 FVKESK. The chain recombines TRBV14 with TRBJ2-1; 13 nucleotides align to TRBD2. The TCR comes from a woman between 25 and 40 years old in good health. The sequencing input was memory CD4+ T cells sorted from blood. This sample's subset: CD45RA-negative fraction. The CDR3 region has the DNA TGTGCCAGCAGCCCGGGACTAGCGGGATCTTACAATGAGCAGTTCTTC. It encodes CASSPGLAGSYNEQFF.